Presented here are 30 T cell receptor beta chains from one specimen sequenced in a study of cytomegalovirus exposure and HLA in healthy donors. This PCR relied on a set of 60 Vbeta primers and 13 Jbeta primers. Clones were sequenced by immunoSEQ multiplex PCR, and TCRdb holds only the in-frame ones, with some missing. This sample has around 170,000 clones, with about 81% found just once. Material for sequencing was PBMCs. These receptors were taken from a man in his forties in good health and CMV-seronegative.

This chain uses TRBV28 with TRBJ2-7, with D perhaps matching TRBD2 (7 bases). CDR3 length: 15 amino acids. Germline loops: CDR1 MDHEN, CDR2 SYDVKM. Trimming removed 3 bases at V and 3 bases at J, with 15 bases between. In nucleotides, the CDR3 is TGTGCCAGCAGTTTTAGGGGGGGCGGAGGCTACGAGCAGTACTTC. Translated, it gives CASSFRGGGGYEQYF.

The rearrangement links TRBV28 to TRBJ1-5; 12 bases are shared with TRBD1. This CDR3 has 15 residues. Germline V gives CDR1 MDHEN, CDR2 SYDVKM. The junction had 3 bases not matched to a gene; V was cut back by 6 bases and J by 3 bases. CDR3 in DNA: TGTGCCAGCAGGGGACAGGGGGCCTTCAATCAGCCCCAGCATTTT. This encodes CASRGQGAFNQPQHF.

The chain carries TRBV4-3 and TRBJ1-4; D is possibly TRBD1 (5 bases). Trimming cost V 5 bases and J 8 bases, with 24 bases left between them. This CDR3 spans 17 amino acids. Germline V gene data show CDR1 as LGHNA and CDR2 as YSLEER. The CDR3 nucleotides read TGCGCCAGCAGCGTCGGGGGGGGGTCCTGGGGAGGGGAAAAACTGTTTTTT. Translation: CASSVGGGSWGGEKLFF.

This chain links TRBV29-1 with TRBJ1-1, with D perhaps TRBD1 (6 bases). The CDR3 runs 13 residues. Trimming stripped 3 bases from V and 0 bases from J, with 8 bases between. Germline V gene lookup returns CDR1 SQVTM and CDR2 ANQGSEA. CDR3 in DNA: TGCAGCGTTGACAGGGGAATGAACACTGAAGCTTTCTTT. Encoded protein: CSVDRGMNTEAFF.

In this sample, this clone turned up a few times. The chain employs TRBV19 and TRBJ1-6; unclear D gene. The germline V and J ends were trimmed by 3 bases and 0 bases, with 9 bases remaining between them. CDR1 is LNHDA and CDR2 is SQIVND in the germline V gene (reference sequence). The CDR3 contains 16 residues. The CDR3 DNA sequence: TGTGCCAGTAGTATTTCTCTGAGCTCCTATAATTCACCCCTCCACTTT. It encodes CASSISLSSYNSPLHF.

The CDR3 region has the DNA TGTGCCAGCAGCGTCCTAAAAATCTACCCTTTTGAGACCCAGTACTTC. Its protein product is CASSVLKIYPFETQYF. The gene calls are TRBV11-2 and TRBJ2-5; D remains unclear. The germline V gene has CDR1 SGHAT and CDR2 FQNNGV. The CDR3 sequence is 16 residues long. V gave up 5 bases and J gave up 5 bases, with 21 bases separating them.

This clone has only one observation. The chain employs TRBV19 and TRBJ1-5, with a tentative D call TRBD1 (6 bases). Per germline, CDR1 LNHDA and CDR2 SQIVND (reference sequence). Deletions cut 3 bases from V and 0 bases from J, with 12 bases between. The CDR3 extends over 16 amino acids. CDR3 DNA sequence: TGTGCCAGTAGTATGAGGCTAGGGGGTAGCAATCAGCCCCAGCATTTT. Translated, it gives CASSMRLGGSNQPQHF.

This clone was seen a single time. This chain joins TRBV9 and TRBJ2-3; D is possibly TRBD1 (5 bases). Trimming took 3 bases from V and 0 from J, leaving 8 bases between them. The CDR3 length is 14 residues. Germline CDR1 SGDLS, CDR2 YYNGEE. CDR3 DNA sequence: TGTGCCAGCAGCGCAAGACAGAGCACAGATACGCAGTATTTT. Amino acids: CASSARQSTDTQYF.

This rearrangement joins TRBV6-5 to TRBJ1-3; no firm D call. CDR1 is MNHEY and CDR2 is SVGAGI in the germline V gene. The CDR3 runs 12 residues. Trimming pared 6 bases from V and 2 bases from J, leaving 5 bases between. The DNA for the CDR3 is TGTGCCAGCAGCCTAACTGGAAACACCATATATTTT. Its protein product is CASSLTGNTIYF.

The chain recombines TRBV25-1 with TRBJ2-7; a weak D match, TRBD1 (5 bases). Germline CDR1 MGHDK, CDR2 SYGVNS. With 7 bases removed from V and 6 bases from J, the gap between germline ends came to 16 bases. The CDR3 consists of 13 residues. The DNA for the CDR3 is TGTGCCAGCAAATCGGACACTTCCCGCGAGCAGTACTTC. Its translation: CASKSDTSREQYF.

The chain has TRBV21-1 and TRBJ1-5; TRBD1 is taken as the D call from the table, unchecked against the DNA. TRBV21-1 is noted as a pseudogene. There are 11 residues in the CDR3. CDR3 sequence reads: CASQGIQPQHF. The CDR3 nucleotides read TGTGCCAGTCAGGGAATTCAGCCCCAGCATTTT.

The V call is TRBV10-3, the J call TRBJ2-5; a weak D match, TRBD1 (6 bases). V was clipped by 5 bases and J by 5 bases, with 9 bases between them. Germline CDR1 is ENHRY and CDR2 is SYGVKD. The CDR3 consists of 12 residues. This chain's CDR3 is CAISTGLETQYF. DNA for the CDR3: TGTGCCATCAGTACAGGGTTGGAGACCCAGTACTTC.

The chain employs TRBV6-6 and TRBJ1-2, with 7 nucleotides matching TRBD1. This CDR3 contains 14 residues. The germline gives CDR1 MNHNY, CDR2 SVGAGI (reference sequence). The V gene end was trimmed by 7 bases and the J gene end by 2 bases; junction bases not matched to a gene: 7. The CDR3 bases are TGTGCCAGCATCGGCTTGACAGGGAACTATGGCTACACCTTC. This encodes CASIGLTGNYGYTF.

Only a few counts were recorded for this clone. The genes are TRBV28 and TRBJ2-5, with 8 positions matching TRBD1. The CDR3 has 17 amino acids. The germline gives CDR1 MDHEN, CDR2 SYDVKM. The V gene end was trimmed by 3 bases and the J gene end by 4 bases; junction bases not matched to a gene: 13. CDR3 nucleotides: TGTGCCAGCAGTTTTCTACCCGGGACAGGAAAGGGAGAGACCCAGTACTTC. This encodes CASSFLPGTGKGETQYF.

This clone was observed a handful of times. The chain joins TRBV30 to TRBJ2-5; 7 bases align to TRBD1. This CDR3 contains 13 residues. Germline lookup yields CDR1 GTSNPN and CDR2 SVGIG (reference sequence). The V and J ends lost 5 bases and 2 bases, in that order; junction bases with no gene match: 5. The CDR3 spells CAWGETGQETQYF. The CDR3 region has the DNA TGTGCCTGGGGGGAGACAGGGCAAGAGACCCAGTACTTC.

V gene TRBV20-1 combines with J gene TRBJ2-1; tentatively, D is TRBD1 (6 bases). V lost 6 bases to trimming and J lost 7 bases, with 10 bases between them. CDR1 is DFQATT, CDR2 SNEGSKA, per germline (reference sequence). This CDR3 spans 11 amino acids. In DNA, the CDR3 is TGCAGTGCCAACAGGGCTAATGAGCAGTTCTTC. This codes for CSANRANEQFF.

The chain is built from TRBV4-3 and TRBJ1-6; maybe TRBD1 (5 bases). Germline-derived CDR1 and CDR2 are LGHNA and YSLEER. CDR3 length: 15 residues. Trimming left V 5 bases short and J 7 bases short, with 15 bases between. CDR3 sequence reads: CASSSVGTGNSPLHF. In DNA, the CDR3 is TGCGCCAGCAGCTCGGTGGGGACTGGGAATTCACCCCTCCACTTT.

CDR3: CASSYSRGPNQPQHF. The CDR3 DNA reads as TGTGCCAGCAGTTACTCGAGAGGGCCCAATCAGCCCCAGCATTTT. V and J are TRBV6-5 and TRBJ1-5; D gene unclear. Trimming removed 0 bases at V and 3 bases at J, with 9 bases between. Germline V gene data show CDR1 as MNHEY and CDR2 as SVGAGI. The CDR3 totals 15 residues.

The V gene is TRBV21-1, the J gene TRBJ1-2. TRBV21-1 is noted as a pseudogene. The CDR3 has 15 amino acids. In DNA, the CDR3 is TGTGCCAGCAGCAAACTGAGGAAGGGAGGCTATGGCTACACCTTC. It is translated as CASSKLRKGGYGYTF.

The chain has TRBV5-8 and TRBJ1-2; D might be TRBD1 (5 bases). Deletions cut 2 bases from V and 5 bases from J, with 10 bases between. The CDR3 loop spans 13 amino acids. Germline V CDR1 and CDR2: SGHTS, YDEGEE. CDR3 in DNA: TGTGCCAGCAGCTTAAGGGGTCCTTATGGCTACACCTTC. Its protein is CASSLRGPYGYTF.

This clone was counted a single time. This rearrangement joins TRBV7-2 to TRBJ2-3; D might be TRBD2 (5 bases). Germline-derived CDR1 and CDR2 are SGHTA and FQGNSA. CDR3 length: 14 residues. V was clipped by 0 bases and J by 4 bases, with 8 bases between them. The CDR3, as DNA: TGTGCCAGCAGCTTAGCGGGAGAGGCAGATACGCAGTATTTT. Encoded protein: CASSLAGEADTQYF.

For the CDR3, the DNA is TGTGCCAGTAGTATAAGGACAGGGGTGAACTATGGCTACACCTTC. Residues: CASSIRTGVNYGYTF. The chain recombines TRBV19 with TRBJ1-2, with 9 nucleotides matching TRBD1. Germline assignment: CDR1 LNHDA and CDR2 SQIVND (reference sequence). The trim removed 2 bases at V and 2 bases at J, leaving 3 bases unmatched. This CDR3 is 15 amino acids long.

This clone has just one count. The J gene is TRBJ2-3, the V gene TRBV6-4, with 7 bases that match TRBD1. The CDR3 loop spans 15 amino acids. Unmatched junction bases numbered 3, after V lost 2 bases and J lost 1 base. Germline assignment: CDR1 MRHNA and CDR2 SNTAGT. The CDR3: CASSDQQGGTDTQYF. CDR3 sequence (DNA): TGTGCCAGCAGTGACCAGCAGGGGGGCACAGATACGCAGTATTTT.

V is TRBV19 and J is TRBJ2-3; D is ambiguous. This CDR3 spans 13 amino acids. V was cut by 6 bases and J by 0 bases, with 7 bases left in between. Germline CDR1 is LNHDA and CDR2 is SQIVND (reference sequence). CDR3 protein: CASRSTSTDTQYF. DNA for the CDR3: TGTGCCAGTAGGTCGACTAGCACAGATACGCAGTATTTT.

The chain carries TRBV29-1 and TRBJ2-1; D call uncertain. There are 14 residues in the CDR3. Germline CDR1 reads SQVTM; CDR2 reads ANQGSEA. V was shortened by 5 bases and J by 0 bases, with 11 bases between the two germline ends. The CDR3 DNA follows: TGCAGCGTTCATGAGGCGCTCTCCTACAATGAGCAGTTCTTC. This gives the protein CSVHEALSYNEQFF.

The chain joins TRBV5-1 to TRBJ1-1, with D possibly being TRBD1 (5 bases). V lost 7 bases, J lost 1 base, and 14 bases lay in between. The CDR3 sequence is 14 residues long. The V gene's germline CDR1 is SGHRS and CDR2 YFSETQ. This chain's CDR3 is CASGASGGNTEAFF. CDR3 nucleotide sequence: TGCGCCAGCGGGGCGTCGGGTGGGAACACTGAAGCTTTCTTT.

The genes are TRBV27 and TRBJ2-7; D not resolved. This CDR3 has 14 amino acids. Trimming stripped 8 bases from V and 2 bases from J, with 16 bases between. Germline CDR1 is MNHEY and CDR2 is SMNVEV (reference sequence). The CDR3 protein is CASQTARWPYEQYF. The CDR3 nucleotides read TGTGCCAGCCAGACTGCGAGGTGGCCCTACGAGCAGTACTTC.

The chain carries TRBV6-6 and TRBJ1-6; the match to TRBD1 covers 10 bases. The V and J ends lost 5 bases and 6 bases, in that order; junction bases with no gene match: 7. The CDR3 extends over 16 amino acids. Germline CDR1 MNHNY, CDR2 SVGAGI (reference sequence). CDR3 DNA: TGTGCCAGCAGTAATACCGGGACAGGGGTTAATTCACCCCTCCACTTT. It encodes CASSNTGTGVNSPLHF.

This rearrangement joins TRBV7-2 to TRBJ1-1; no reliable D call. V shed 5 bases and J shed 1 base, with 5 bases lying between them. The CDR3 length is 12 residues. Germline V gene sequence: CDR1 SGHTA, CDR2 FQGNSA. The CDR3: CASSLSNTEAFF. The CDR3 DNA is TGTGCCAGCAGCCTGTCGAACACTGAAGCTTTCTTT.

The rearrangement uses TRBV28 and TRBJ1-1; D call uncertain. V lost 11 bases, J lost 1 base, and 14 bases lay in between. The CDR3 sequence is 13 residues long. Per germline, CDR1 MDHEN and CDR2 SYDVKM. CDR3 in amino acids: CASRWEPNTEAFF. The CDR3 nucleotides read TGTGCCTCAAGGTGGGAGCCGAACACTGAAGCTTTCTTT.